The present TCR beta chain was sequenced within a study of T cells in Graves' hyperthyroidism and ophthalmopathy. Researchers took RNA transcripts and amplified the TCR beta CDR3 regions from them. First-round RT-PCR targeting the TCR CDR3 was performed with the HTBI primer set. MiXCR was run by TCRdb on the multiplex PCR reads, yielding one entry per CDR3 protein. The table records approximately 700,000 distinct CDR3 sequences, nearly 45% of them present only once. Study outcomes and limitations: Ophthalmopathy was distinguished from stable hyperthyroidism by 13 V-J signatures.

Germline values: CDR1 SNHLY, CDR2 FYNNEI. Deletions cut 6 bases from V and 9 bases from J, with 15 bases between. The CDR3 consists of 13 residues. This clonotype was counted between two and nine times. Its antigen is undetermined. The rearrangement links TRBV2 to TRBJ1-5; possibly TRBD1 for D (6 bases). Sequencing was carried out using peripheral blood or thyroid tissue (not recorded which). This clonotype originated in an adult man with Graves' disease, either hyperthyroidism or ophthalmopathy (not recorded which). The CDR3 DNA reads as TGTGCCAGCAGCCAAGAGGGGGGCAGGCCCCAGCATTTT. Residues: CASSQEGGRPQHF. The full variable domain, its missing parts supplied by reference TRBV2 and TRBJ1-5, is EPEVTQTPSHQVTQMGQEVILRCVPISNHLYFYWYRQILGQKVEFLVSFYNNEISEKSEIFDDQFSVERPDGSNFTLKIRSTKLEDSAMYFCASSQEGGRPQHFGDGTRLSIL.